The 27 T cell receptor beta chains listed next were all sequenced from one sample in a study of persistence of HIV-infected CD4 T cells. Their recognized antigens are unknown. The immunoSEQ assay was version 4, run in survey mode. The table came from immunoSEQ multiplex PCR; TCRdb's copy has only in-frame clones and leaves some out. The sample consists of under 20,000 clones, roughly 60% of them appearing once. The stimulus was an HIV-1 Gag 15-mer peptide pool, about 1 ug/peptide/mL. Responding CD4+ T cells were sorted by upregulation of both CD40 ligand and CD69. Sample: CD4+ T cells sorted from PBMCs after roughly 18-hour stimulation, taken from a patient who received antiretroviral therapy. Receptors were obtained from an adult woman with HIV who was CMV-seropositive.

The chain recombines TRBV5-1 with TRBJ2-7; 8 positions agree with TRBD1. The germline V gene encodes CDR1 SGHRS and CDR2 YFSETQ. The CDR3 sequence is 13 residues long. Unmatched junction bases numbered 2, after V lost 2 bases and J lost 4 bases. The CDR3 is CASSLDRGYEQYF. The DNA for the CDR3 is TGCGCCAGCAGCTTAGACAGGGGATACGAGCAGTACTTC.

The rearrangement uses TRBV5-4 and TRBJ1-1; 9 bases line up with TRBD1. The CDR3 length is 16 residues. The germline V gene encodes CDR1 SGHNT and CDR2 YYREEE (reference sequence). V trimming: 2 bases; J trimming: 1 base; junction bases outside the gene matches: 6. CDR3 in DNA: TGTGCCAGCAGCTTATTCCCGGGACAGGGGAACACTGAAGCTTTCTTT. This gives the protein CASSLFPGQGNTEAFF.

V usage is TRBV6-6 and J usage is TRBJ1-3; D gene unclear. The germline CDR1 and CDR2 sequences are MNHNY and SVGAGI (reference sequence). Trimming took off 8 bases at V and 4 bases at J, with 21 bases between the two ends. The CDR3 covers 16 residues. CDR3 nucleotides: TGTGCCAGCTCCGTTTCACGAGGAGGGCTCGGAAACACCATATATTTT. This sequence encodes CASSVSRGGLGNTIYF.

The CDR3 is CASSEPRRGDNEQFF. The CDR3 region has the DNA TGTGCCAGCAGTGAGCCAAGGAGGGGGGACAATGAGCAGTTCTTC. The chain couples TRBV6-4 to TRBJ2-1, with D perhaps matching TRBD1 or TRBD2 (6 bases each). Germline V gives CDR1 MRHNA, CDR2 SNTAGT. Trimming stripped 3 bases from V and 5 bases from J, with 14 bases between. The CDR3 has 15 residues.

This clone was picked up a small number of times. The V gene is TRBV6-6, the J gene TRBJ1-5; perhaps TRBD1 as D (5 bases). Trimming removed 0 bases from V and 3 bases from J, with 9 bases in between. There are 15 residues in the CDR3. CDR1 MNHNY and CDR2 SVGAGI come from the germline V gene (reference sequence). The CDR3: CASSYSSGYNQPQHF. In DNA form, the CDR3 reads TGTGCCAGCAGTTACTCTTCAGGGTACAATCAGCCCCAGCATTTT.

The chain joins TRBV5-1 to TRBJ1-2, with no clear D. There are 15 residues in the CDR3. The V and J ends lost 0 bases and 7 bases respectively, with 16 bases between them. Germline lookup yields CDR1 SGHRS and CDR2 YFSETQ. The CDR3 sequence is CASSLDAGGVFGYTF. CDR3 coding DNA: TGCGCCAGCAGCTTGGATGCGGGAGGTGTATTTGGCTACACCTTC.

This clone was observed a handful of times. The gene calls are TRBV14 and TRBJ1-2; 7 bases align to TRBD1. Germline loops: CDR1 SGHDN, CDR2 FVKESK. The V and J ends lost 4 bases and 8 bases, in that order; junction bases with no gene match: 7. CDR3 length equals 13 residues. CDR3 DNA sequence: TGTGCCAGCAGCCGACAGGGACCGGGGGGCTACACCTTC. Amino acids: CASSRQGPGGYTF.

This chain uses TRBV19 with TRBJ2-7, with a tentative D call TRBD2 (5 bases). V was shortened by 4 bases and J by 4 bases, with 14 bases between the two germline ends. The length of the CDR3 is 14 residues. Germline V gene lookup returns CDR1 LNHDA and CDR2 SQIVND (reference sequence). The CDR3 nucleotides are TGTGCCAGTAGTAACGGGATGCCCCCGTACGAGCAGTACTTC. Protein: CASSNGMPPYEQYF.

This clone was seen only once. CDR3 sequence (DNA): TGTGCCAGTAGTTCGACAGGGGCTGGGGCCAACGTCCTGACTTTC. The encoded protein is CASSSTGAGANVLTF. This sequence joins TRBV19 and TRBJ2-6; 8 nucleotides align to TRBD1. J lost 2 bases, V lost 5 bases, and 2 bases had no gene match. Germline values: CDR1 LNHDA, CDR2 SQIVND (reference sequence). The CDR3 is 15 amino acids.

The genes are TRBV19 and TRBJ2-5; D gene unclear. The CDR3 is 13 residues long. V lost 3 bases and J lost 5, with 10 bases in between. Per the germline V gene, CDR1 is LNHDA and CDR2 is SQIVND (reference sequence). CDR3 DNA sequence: TGTGCCAGTAGTATGAGCGTGGGGGAGACCCAGTACTTC. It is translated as CASSMSVGETQYF.

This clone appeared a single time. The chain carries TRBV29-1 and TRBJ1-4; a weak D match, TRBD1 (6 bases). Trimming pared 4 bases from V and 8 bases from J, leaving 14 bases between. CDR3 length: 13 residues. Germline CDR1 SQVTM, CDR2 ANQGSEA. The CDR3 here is CSVVATGREKLFF. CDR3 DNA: TGCAGCGTTGTAGCTACAGGGAGGGAAAAACTGTTTTTT. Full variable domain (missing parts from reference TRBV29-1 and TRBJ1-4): SAVISQKPSRDICQRGTSLTIQCQVDSQVTMMFWYRQQPGQSLTLIATANQGSEATYESGFVIDKFPISRPNLTFSTLTVSNMSPEDSSIYLCSVVATGREKLFFGSGTQLSVL.

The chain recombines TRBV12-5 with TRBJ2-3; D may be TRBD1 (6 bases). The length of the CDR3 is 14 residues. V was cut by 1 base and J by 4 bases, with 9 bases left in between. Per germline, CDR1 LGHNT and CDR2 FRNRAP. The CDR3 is CASGLGQAPDTQYF. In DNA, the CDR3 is TGTGCTAGTGGTTTGGGACAGGCCCCAGATACGCAGTATTTT.

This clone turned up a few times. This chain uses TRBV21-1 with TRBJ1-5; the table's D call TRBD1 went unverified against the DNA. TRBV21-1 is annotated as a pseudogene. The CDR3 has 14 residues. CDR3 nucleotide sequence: TGTGCCAGCAGCAAACTAGGGGTCAATCAGCCCCAGCATTTT. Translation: CASSKLGVNQPQHF.

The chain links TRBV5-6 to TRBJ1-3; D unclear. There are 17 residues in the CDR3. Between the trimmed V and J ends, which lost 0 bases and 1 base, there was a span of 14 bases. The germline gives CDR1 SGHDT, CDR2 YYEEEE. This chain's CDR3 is CASSLGELRLSGNTIYF. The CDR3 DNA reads TGTGCCAGCAGCTTGGGCGAGTTGCGGCTATCTGGAAACACCATATATTTT.

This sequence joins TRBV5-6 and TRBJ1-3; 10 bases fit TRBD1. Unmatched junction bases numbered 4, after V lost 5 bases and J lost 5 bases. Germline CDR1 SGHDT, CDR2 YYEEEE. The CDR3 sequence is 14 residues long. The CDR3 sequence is CASRPGQGRNTIYF. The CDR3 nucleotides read TGTGCCAGCAGGCCGGGACAGGGGAGAAACACCATATATTTT.

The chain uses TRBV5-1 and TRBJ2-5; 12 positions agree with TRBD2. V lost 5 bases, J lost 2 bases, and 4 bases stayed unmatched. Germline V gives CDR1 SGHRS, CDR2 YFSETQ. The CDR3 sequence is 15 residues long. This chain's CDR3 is CASRGLAGGQETQYF. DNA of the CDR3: TGCGCCAGCAGAGGTCTAGCGGGGGGGCAAGAGACCCAGTACTTC.

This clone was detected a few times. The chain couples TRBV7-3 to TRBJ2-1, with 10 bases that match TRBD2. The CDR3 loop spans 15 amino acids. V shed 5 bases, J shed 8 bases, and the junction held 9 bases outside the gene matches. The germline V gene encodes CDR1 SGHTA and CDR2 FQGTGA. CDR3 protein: CASSLQRGGRDEQFF. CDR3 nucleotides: TGTGCCAGCAGCCTCCAGCGGGGGGGCCGGGATGAGCAGTTCTTC.

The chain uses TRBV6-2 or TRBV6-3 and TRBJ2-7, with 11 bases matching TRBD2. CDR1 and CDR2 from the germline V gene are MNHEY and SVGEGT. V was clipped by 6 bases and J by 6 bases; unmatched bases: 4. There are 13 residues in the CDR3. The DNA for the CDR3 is TGTGCCAGCAGCTTAGCGGGGGGGCTCGAGCAGTACGTC. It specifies CASSLAGGLEQYV.

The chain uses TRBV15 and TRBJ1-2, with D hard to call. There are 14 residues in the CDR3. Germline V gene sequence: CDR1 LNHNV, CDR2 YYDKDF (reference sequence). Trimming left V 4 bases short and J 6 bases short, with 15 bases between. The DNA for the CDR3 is TGTGCCACCAGCACCCCCCTAACTTTGGATGGCTACACCTTC. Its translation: CATSTPLTLDGYTF.

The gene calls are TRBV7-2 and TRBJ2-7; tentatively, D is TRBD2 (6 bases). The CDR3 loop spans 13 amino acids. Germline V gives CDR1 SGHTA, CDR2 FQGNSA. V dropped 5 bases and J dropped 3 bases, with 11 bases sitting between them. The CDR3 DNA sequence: TGTGCCAGCAGCGTAGGGACTGGCTACGAGCAGTACTTC. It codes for CASSVGTGYEQYF.

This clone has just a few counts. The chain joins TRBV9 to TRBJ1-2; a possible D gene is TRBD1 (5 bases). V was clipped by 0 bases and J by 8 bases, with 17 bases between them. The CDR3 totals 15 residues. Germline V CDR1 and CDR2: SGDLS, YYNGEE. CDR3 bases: TGTGCCAGCAGCGTAGGTCTCGGCAGGGAGGAAGGCTACACCTTC. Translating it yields CASSVGLGREEGYTF. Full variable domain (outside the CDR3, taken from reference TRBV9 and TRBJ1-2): DSGVTQTPKHLITATGQRVTLRCSPRSGDLSVYWYQQSLDQGLQFLIQYYNGEERAKGNILERFSAQQFPDLHSELNLSSLELGDSALYFCASSVGLGREEGYTFGSGTRLTVV.

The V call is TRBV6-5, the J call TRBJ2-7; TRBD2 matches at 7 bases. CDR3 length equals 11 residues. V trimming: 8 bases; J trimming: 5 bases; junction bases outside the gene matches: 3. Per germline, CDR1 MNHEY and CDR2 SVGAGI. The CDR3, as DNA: TGTGCCAGCGGGAGGGGCAACGAGCAGTACGTC. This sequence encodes CASGRGNEQYV.

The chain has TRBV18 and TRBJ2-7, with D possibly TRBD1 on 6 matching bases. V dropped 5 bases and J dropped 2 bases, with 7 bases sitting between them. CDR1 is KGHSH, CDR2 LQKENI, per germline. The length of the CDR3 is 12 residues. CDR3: CASSGQTYEQYF. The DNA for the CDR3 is TGTGCCAGCTCAGGACAGACCTACGAGCAGTACTTC.

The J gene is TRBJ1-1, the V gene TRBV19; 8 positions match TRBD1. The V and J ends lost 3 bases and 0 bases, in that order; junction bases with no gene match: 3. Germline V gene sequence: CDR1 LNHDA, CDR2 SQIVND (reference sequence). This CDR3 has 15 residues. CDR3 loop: CASSIAGGMNTEAFF. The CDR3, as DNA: TGTGCCAGTAGTATCGCAGGGGGCATGAACACTGAAGCTTTCTTT. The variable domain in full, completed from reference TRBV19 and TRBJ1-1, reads DGGITQSPKYLFRKEGQNVTLSCEQNLNHDAMYWYRQDPGQGLRLIYYSQIVNDFQKGDIAEGYSVSREKKESFPLTVTSAQKNPTAFYLCASSIAGGMNTEAFFGQGTRLTVV.

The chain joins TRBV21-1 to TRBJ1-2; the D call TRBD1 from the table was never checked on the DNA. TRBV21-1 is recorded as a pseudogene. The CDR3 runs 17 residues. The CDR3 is CASRLPGQSLMIYGYTF. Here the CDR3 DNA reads TGTGCCAGCAGGCTACCGGGACAGTCTTTAATGATCTATGGCTACACCTTC.

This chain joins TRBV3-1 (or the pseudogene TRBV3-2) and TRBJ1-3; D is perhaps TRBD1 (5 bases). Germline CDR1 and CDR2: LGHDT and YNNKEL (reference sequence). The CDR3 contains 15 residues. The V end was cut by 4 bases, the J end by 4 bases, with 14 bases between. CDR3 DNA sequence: TGTGCCAGCAGCCTACCGGGCGGGGGGGGAAACACCATATATTTT. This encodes CASSLPGGGGNTIYF.

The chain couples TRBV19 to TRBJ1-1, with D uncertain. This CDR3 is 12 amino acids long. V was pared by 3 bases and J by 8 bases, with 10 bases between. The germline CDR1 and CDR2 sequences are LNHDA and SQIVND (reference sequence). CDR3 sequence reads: CASSIEAREAFF. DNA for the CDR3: TGTGCCAGTAGTATTGAGGCCCGGGAAGCTTTCTTT. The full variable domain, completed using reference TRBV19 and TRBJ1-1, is DGGITQSPKYLFRKEGQNVTLSCEQNLNHDAMYWYRQDPGQGLRLIYYSQIVNDFQKGDIAEGYSVSREKKESFPLTVTSAQKNPTAFYLCASSIEAREAFFGQGTRLTVV.